This passage covers 8 T cell receptor beta chains from one sample sequenced in a study of OX40 agonist ivuxolimab in advanced cancers. Some clones are missing from TCRdb's copy, which holds only in-frame ones; the method was immunoSEQ multiplex PCR. The sample holds about 86,000 clones, approximately 92% seen once. The starting material was CD4+ or CD8+ T cells sorted from blood, obtained in a trial of the OX40 agonist ivuxolimab. These receptors originate from an adult with an advanced solid tumor such as melanoma, head and neck, liver or kidney cancer.

The chain links TRBV19 to TRBJ2-7, with 8 bases matching TRBD1. Trimming cost V 6 bases and J 2 bases; bases outside gene matches: 9. The CDR3 is 15 residues long. Per the germline V gene, CDR1 is LNHDA and CDR2 is SQIVND (reference sequence). As DNA, the CDR3 is TGTGCCAGTAGCCGGACAGGGTTGCCCGCCTACGAGCAGTACTTC. Protein: CASSRTGLPAYEQYF.

The rearrangement links TRBV5-1 to TRBJ2-1; 14 bases align to TRBD2. V lost 4 bases and J lost 7; bases outside the gene matches: 10. The CDR3 loop spans 17 amino acids. CDR1 and CDR2 (germline): SGHRS, YFSETQ. The CDR3 is CASSKTGTSGSGNEQFF. CDR3 sequence (DNA): TGCGCCAGCAGCAAAACCGGGACTAGCGGGAGCGGGAATGAGCAGTTCTTC.

The chain has TRBV6-5 and TRBJ1-1; the D is unclear. Germline V lookup: CDR1 MNHEY, CDR2 SVGAGI. V gave up 6 bases and J gave up 5 bases, with 13 bases separating them. The CDR3 extends over 13 amino acids. CDR3 sequence reads: CASSRGVETEAFF. The CDR3, as DNA: TGTGCCAGCAGCCGTGGGGTTGAGACTGAAGCTTTCTTT.

The V and J genes are TRBV9 and TRBJ1-3; 8 bases fit TRBD1. The junction had 5 bases not matched to a gene; V was cut back by 3 bases and J by 3 bases. Germline values: CDR1 SGDLS, CDR2 YYNGEE. The CDR3 is made up of 15 amino acids. The CDR3 sequence is CASSAQGAVGNTIYF. The CDR3 DNA reads as TGTGCCAGCAGCGCCCAGGGGGCGGTTGGAAACACCATATATTTT. Drawing the rest from reference TRBV9 and TRBJ1-3, the complete variable domain is DSGVTQTPKHLITATGQRVTLRCSPRSGDLSVYWYQQSLDQGLQFLIQYYNGEERAKGNILERFSAQQFPDLHSELNLSSLELGDSALYFCASSAQGAVGNTIYFGEGSWLTVV.

This chain uses TRBV7-2 with TRBJ2-2; D may be TRBD1 or TRBD2 (7 bases each). Germline CDR1 SGHTA, CDR2 FQGNSA. The V and J ends lost 5 bases and 5 bases respectively, with 15 bases between them. This CDR3 comprises 15 residues. CDR3 nucleotide sequence: TGTGCCAGCAGCATACGACAGGGAGGGACCGGGGAGCTGTTTTTT. Translation gives CASSIRQGGTGELFF.

CDR3 region: CASSLAGTGGEETQYF. In nucleotides, the CDR3 is TGCGCCAGCAGCTTGGCGGGGACAGGGGGCGAGGAGACCCAGTACTTC. The chain couples TRBV5-1 to TRBJ2-5; 12 bases are shared with TRBD1. Trimming took 0 bases from V and 5 from J; bases not matched to a gene: 5. The CDR3 runs 16 residues. Per germline, CDR1 SGHRS and CDR2 YFSETQ.

V usage is TRBV29-1 and J usage is TRBJ2-1; possible D gene TRBD1, 6 bases. V was clipped by 4 bases and J by 0 bases, with 7 bases between them. CDR3 length equals 13 residues. Germline-derived CDR1 and CDR2 are SQVTM and ANQGSEA. DNA for the CDR3: TGCAGCGTTGGGACAGACTCCTACAATGAGCAGTTCTTC. It translates to CSVGTDSYNEQFF.

This chain links TRBV7-2 with TRBJ2-7; 9 bases are a match to TRBD1. Looked up from germline, CDR1 is SGHTA and CDR2 is FQGNSA. V lost 1 base, J lost 4 bases, and 5 bases stayed unmatched. This CDR3 has 15 residues. Here the CDR3 reads CASSLGGTGTYEQYF. As DNA, the CDR3 is TGTGCCAGCAGCTTAGGCGGGACAGGGACATACGAGCAGTACTTC. Filled out from reference TRBV7-2 and TRBJ2-7, the complete variable domain reads GAGVSQSPSNKVTEKGKDVELRCDPISGHTALYWYRQSLGQGLEFLIYFQGNSAPDKSGLPSDRFSAERTGGSVSTLTIQRTQQEDSAVYLCASSLGGTGTYEQYFGPGTRLTVT.